This T cell receptor (beta chain) was documented in a study of CD8+ T cells in alopecia areata. Study at large: For 6 to 18 months, tofacitinib was taken, and 6 months off drug followed. Affected scalp percentage set treated patients' severity scores.

The sequencing template was cDNA reverse transcribed from extracted RNA. TCRdb's table, derived via immunoSEQ multiplex PCR, lists solely in-frame clones and lacks some. Here the sample spans 270,000 or so clones, 55% to 75% being singletons. Treatment in this sample: oral pan-JAK inhibitor, 5-10 mg twice daily. This clone was picked up a small number of times. No antigen is known for it. General study findings and limits: Patients shared TCRs less clearly than mice did, possibly for HLA-related reasons. In scalp and blood during tofacitinib, many expanded lesional clones persisted.

Germline assignment: CDR1 SNHLY and CDR2 FYNNEI. The V gene lost 4 bases and the J gene lost 6 bases, with 9 bases spanning the gap. The length of the CDR3 is 12 residues. V is TRBV2 and J is TRBJ1-2, with D perhaps TRBD1 (6 bases). This sequence originates from a human donor with alopecia areata. The sample in question was CD4+ T cells sorted from blood, obtained at week 24, from a patient treated with tofacitinib. The DNA for the CDR3 is TGTGCCAGCAGTGTTGGACAGCATGGCTACACCTTC. Translating gives CASSVGQHGYTF.